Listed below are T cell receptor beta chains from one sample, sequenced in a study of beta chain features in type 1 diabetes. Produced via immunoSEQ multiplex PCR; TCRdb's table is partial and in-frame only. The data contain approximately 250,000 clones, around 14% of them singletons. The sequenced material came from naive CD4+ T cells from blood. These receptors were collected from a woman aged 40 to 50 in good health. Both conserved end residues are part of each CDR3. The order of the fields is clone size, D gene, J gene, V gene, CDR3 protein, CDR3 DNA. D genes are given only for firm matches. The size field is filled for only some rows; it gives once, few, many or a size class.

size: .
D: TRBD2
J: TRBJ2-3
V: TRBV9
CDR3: CASSVGSGANTQYF
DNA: TGTGCCAGCAGCGTAGGTAGCGGGGCAAATACGCAGTATTTT

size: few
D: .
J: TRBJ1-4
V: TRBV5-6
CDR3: CASSLQGANEKLFF
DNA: TGTGCCAGCAGCTTACAGGGAGCTAATGAAAAACTGTTTTTT

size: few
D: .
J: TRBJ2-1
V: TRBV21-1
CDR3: CASSPGQGGNEQFF
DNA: TGTGCCAGCAGCCCGGGACAGGGGGGGAATGAGCAGTTCTTC

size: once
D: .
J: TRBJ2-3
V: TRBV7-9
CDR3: CASSLVRGMSTDTQYF
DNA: TGTGCCAGCAGCTTAGTTAGGGGTATGAGCACAGATACGCAGTATTTT

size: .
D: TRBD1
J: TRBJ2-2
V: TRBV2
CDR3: CASNLNGQVAGELFF
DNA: TGTGCCAGCAACTTGAACGGACAGGTAGCCGGGGAGCTGTTTTTT

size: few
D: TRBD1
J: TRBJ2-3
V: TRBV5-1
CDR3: CASSLDRGQDTQYF
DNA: TGCGCCAGCAGCTTGGACAGGGGGCAAGATACGCAGTATTTT

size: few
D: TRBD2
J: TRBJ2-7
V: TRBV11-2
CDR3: CASSLGGLGGIEQYF
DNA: TGTGCCAGCAGCTTGGGGGGACTAGGGGGTATCGAGCAGTACTTC

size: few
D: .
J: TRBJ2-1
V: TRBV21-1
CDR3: CASSTLRGLASYNEQFF
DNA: TGTGCCAGCAGCACATTGAGGGGACTAGCGTCCTACAATGAGCAGTTCTTC

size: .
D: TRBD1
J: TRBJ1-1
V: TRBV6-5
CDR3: CASSRQGANTEAFF
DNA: TGTGCCAGCAGCAGACAGGGGGCGAACACTGAAGCTTTCTTT

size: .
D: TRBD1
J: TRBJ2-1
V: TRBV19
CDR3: CASTSTGLHNEQFF
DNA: TGTGCCAGCACATCGACAGGGCTCCACAATGAGCAGTTCTTC

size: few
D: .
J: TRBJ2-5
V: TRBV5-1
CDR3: CASSLAGGETQYF
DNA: TGCGCCAGCAGCTTAGCGGGTGGCGAGACCCAGTACTTC

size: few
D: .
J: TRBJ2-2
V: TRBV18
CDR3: CASSLGQRNTGELFF
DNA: TGTGCCAGCTCACTAGGACAGAGGAACACCGGGGAGCTGTTTTTT

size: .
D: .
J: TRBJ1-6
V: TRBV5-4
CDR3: CASSLPTGFNSPLHF
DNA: TGTGCCAGCAGCTTGCCGACTGGCTTTAATTCACCCCTCCACTTT

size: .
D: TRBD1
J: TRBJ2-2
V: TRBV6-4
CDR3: CASSPDRGRTGELFF
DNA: TGTGCCAGCAGTCCCGACAGGGGGCGAACCGGGGAGCTGTTTTTT